This entry is about one TCR beta chain. CDR3 length: 16 amino acids. From germline, CDR1 is SEHNR and CDR2 FQNEAQ (reference sequence). The V and J ends lost 5 bases and 2 bases, in that order; junction bases with no gene match: 3. This sample was taken from a study of identifying expanded T cells in peripheral blood. Profiled with immunoSEQ multiplex PCR; TCRdb holds only in-frame clones, not every one. Counted here are 100,000 or so clones, roughly 89% occurring once; the ten biggest clones make up 16%. The chain couples TRBV7-9 to TRBJ2-1; the match to TRBD2 covers 13 bases. This clonotype was obtained from a person between 18 and 69 years old in good health. Sequences were obtained from blood. This CDR3 is CASSQLAGGAYNEQFF. Written as DNA, the CDR3 is TGTGCCAGCAGCCAACTAGCGGGGGGGGCCTACAATGAGCAGTTCTTC. The full variable domain, rest sourced from reference TRBV7-9 and TRBJ2-1, is DTGVSQNPRHKITKRGQNVTFRCDPISEHNRLYWYRQTLGQGPEFLTYFQNEAQLEKSRLLSDRFSAERPKGSFSTLEIQRTEQGDSAMYLCASSQLAGGAYNEQFFGPGTRLTVL.